The rows below give T cell receptor beta chains drawn from one sample of a study of cytomegalovirus exposure and HLA in healthy donors. Produced via immunoSEQ multiplex PCR; TCRdb's table is partial and in-frame only. The table shows around 400,000 clones, with just over 85% occurring only once. Sample: PBMCs. The receptors shown here come from a young woman in good health and CMV-seronegative. Both conserved end residues are part of each CDR3. The D gene is left open where the match is weak. Clone size is shown for a subset of rows, as once, few, many or a class of expanded clone.

13	-	TRBV2	-	TRBJ2-3	CASSSTGEGTQYF	TGTGCCAGCAGTTCGACAGGGGAGGGTACGCAGTATTTT
13	-	TRBV6-4	-	TRBJ2-2	CASREKLSGELFF	TGTGCCAGCCGGGAAAAATTGTCCGGGGAGCTGTTTTTT
16	TRBD2	TRBV27	-	TRBJ2-7	CASGPRRTSGSYEQYF	TGTGCCAGCGGCCCCCGGCGGACTAGCGGCTCCTACGAGCAGTACTTC
12	-	TRBV30	once	TRBJ1-4	CAWGQYNEKLFF	TGTGCCTGGGGACAGTATAATGAAAAACTGTTTTTT
14	-	TRBV27	-	TRBJ1-1	CASSLRGVNTEAFF	TGTGCCAGCAGTTTAAGAGGTGTGAACACTGAAGCTTTCTTT
14	-	TRBV5-6	-	TRBJ1-1	CASRLTAWNTEAFF	TGTGCCAGCAGGCTGACAGCCTGGAACACTGAAGCTTTCTTT
15	TRBD1	TRBV28	-	TRBJ2-7	CASSGAGTGEYEQYF	TGTGCCAGCAGTGGTGCCGGGACAGGGGAATACGAGCAGTACTTC
10	-	TRBV2	-	TRBJ2-5	CARPRETQYF	TGTGCCAGGCCTAGAGAGACCCAGTACTTC
13	TRBD1	TRBV9	-	TRBJ2-7	CASSPGGPYEQYF	TGTGCCAGCAGCCCAGGGGGCCCCTACGAGCAGTACTTC
11	-	TRBV19	-	TRBJ2-7	CASLNVREQYF	TGTGCCAGCTTAAATGTGAGGGAGCAGTACTTC
14	TRBD1	TRBV2	once	TRBJ2-5	CASSVRGPGETQYF	TGTGCCAGCAGCGTCAGGGGGCCTGGGGAGACCCAGTACTTC
12	TRBD1	TRBV2	-	TRBJ1-2	CASRDRGSGYTF	TGTGCCAGCAGGGACAGGGGCAGCGGCTACACCTTC
16	-	TRBV6-5	-	TRBJ2-1	CASSYAVSDSYNEQFF	TGTGCCAGCAGTTACGCGGTCTCGGACTCCTACAATGAGCAGTTCTTC
16	-	TRBV2	-	TRBJ2-1	CASKEGGGVLYNEQFF	TGTGCCAGCAAAGAAGGGGGAGGGGTGCTCTACAATGAGCAGTTCTTC
14	TRBD1	TRBV28	-	TRBJ2-7	CASSPSGQDHEQYF	TGTGCCAGCAGCCCCTCGGGACAGGATCACGAGCAGTACTTC
15	TRBD2	TRBV7-9	once	TRBJ2-7	CASSSTVGGTYEQYF	TGTGCCAGCAGCTCCACGGTGGGGGGGACCTACGAGCAGTACTTC
15	-	TRBV7-8	-	TRBJ2-7	CASSPRPGLRYEQYF	TGTGCCAGCAGTCCAAGACCGGGACTTCGTTACGAGCAGTACTTC
14	TRBD1	TRBV29-1	-	TRBJ1-1	CSAQPTGSGTEAFF	TGCAGCGCCCAACCGACAGGGTCGGGCACTGAAGCTTTCTTT
13	TRBD1	TRBV5-6	-	TRBJ2-3	CASGQGVTDTQYF	TGTGCCAGCGGACAGGGGGTCACAGATACGCAGTATTTT
16	TRBD1	TRBV7-9	-	TRBJ2-6	CASSPTRGLGANVLTF	TGTGCCAGCAGCCCAACCAGGGGGCTAGGGGCCAACGTCCTGACTTTC
16	TRBD1	TRBV28	-	TRBJ1-2	CASSLSGTATNYGYTF	TGTGCCAGCAGTTTATCCGGGACAGCCACTAACTATGGCTACACCTTC
14	-	TRBV7-8	-	TRBJ1-1	CASSVNTGFLEAFF	TGTGCCAGCAGTGTTAATACAGGGTTTTTAGAAGCTTTCTTT
17	-	TRBV7-8	-	TRBJ1-1	CASSFPRVRQSGTEAFF	TGTGCCAGCAGCTTCCCAAGGGTCCGCCAGTCGGGAACTGAAGCTTTCTTT
16	TRBD2	TRBV27	-	TRBJ2-1	CASSPGLAGGYNEQFF	TGTGCCAGCAGCCCCGGACTAGCGGGGGGGTACAATGAGCAGTTCTTC
12	-	TRBV2	few	TRBJ1-2	CASSEAPGGYTF	TGTGCCAGCAGTGAAGCCCCGGGGGGCTACACCTTC
15	TRBD2	TRBV5-1	-	TRBJ2-1	CASKRNGGAGNEQFF	TGCGCCAGCAAGCGAAACGGGGGGGCAGGAAATGAGCAGTTCTTC
12	-	TRBV5-1	-	TRBJ2-7	CASSLGGGEQYF	TGCGCCAGCAGCTTGGGAGGGGGCGAGCAGTACTTC
15	TRBD2	TRBV27	-	TRBJ2-1	CASSPRLAGVNEQFF	TGTGCCAGCAGTCCACGACTAGCGGGAGTGAATGAGCAGTTCTTC
16	-	TRBV4-1	-	TRBJ1-2	CASSQGLARGNYGYTF	TGCGCCAGCAGCCAAGGATTGGCTCGGGGAAACTATGGCTACACCTTC
12	-	TRBV28	-	TRBJ1-1	CASTGVRAEAFF	TGTGCCAGCACAGGGGTCCGCGCTGAAGCTTTCTTT
16	TRBD2	TRBV15	-	TRBJ2-5	CATSNVLADHQETQYF	TGTGCCACCAGCAACGTACTAGCGGACCACCAAGAGACCCAGTACTTC
15	TRBD1	TRBV6-1	-	TRBJ2-7	CASSVNRGPAYEQYF	TGTGCCAGCAGTGTTAACAGGGGGCCCGCCTACGAGCAGTACTTC
15	-	TRBV18	-	TRBJ1-2	CASSPGGSAFYGYTF	TGTGCCAGCTCACCCGGGGGATCGGCCTTCTATGGCTACACCTTC
14	-	TRBV27	-	TRBJ2-7	CASSLGAGHYEQYF	TGTGCCAGCAGTTTAGGGGCAGGGCACTACGAGCAGTACTTC
15	-	TRBV5-4	once	TRBJ2-5	CASSLGLANQETQYF	TGTGCCAGCAGCTTGGGGCTAGCGAACCAAGAGACCCAGTACTTC
17	TRBD1	TRBV4-2	-	TRBJ1-1	CASSPFTGQGANTEAFF	TGTGCCAGCAGCCCTTTTACGGGACAGGGGGCGAACACTGAAGCTTTCTTT
14	-	TRBV11-2	-	TRBJ2-7	CASSLVLGVAAQYF	TGTGCCAGCAGCTTAGTTCTGGGTGTAGCAGCGCAGTACTTC
13	TRBD1	TRBV6-1	-	TRBJ1-1	CASSVAGQGEAFF	TGTGCCAGCAGTGTCGCTGGACAGGGAGAAGCTTTCTTT
15	-	TRBV18	-	TRBJ1-5	CASSLGGRPNQPQHF	TGTGCCAGCTCCCTTGGTGGGAGACCCAATCAGCCCCAGCATTTT
14	-	TRBV4-1	-	TRBJ2-7	CASSQDRGNYEQYF	TGCGCCAGCAGCCAAGATCGAGGGAACTACGAGCAGTACTTC
15	TRBD1	TRBV28	-	TRBJ1-1	CASIYGGTGGTEAFF	TGTGCCAGCATCTACGGCGGGACAGGAGGGACTGAAGCTTTCTTT
15	-	TRBV19	-	TRBJ2-1	CASRLRGSSYNEQFF	TGTGCCAGTAGGCTCCGGGGTAGCTCCTACAATGAGCAGTTCTTC
17	TRBD1	TRBV15	-	TRBJ1-5	CATSRGRGGIGNQPQHF	TGTGCCACCAGCAGAGGACGAGGGGGCATTGGCAATCAGCCCCAGCATTTT
13	-	TRBV5-4	-	TRBJ2-5	CASSLADPGTQYF	TGTGCCAGCAGCTTGGCTGATCCAGGGACCCAGTACTTC
16	-	TRBV12-1	-	TRBJ2-7	CATKGLTSGGSYEQYF	TGTGCCACCAAAGGCCTCACTAGCGGGGGCTCCTACGAGCAGTACTTC
16	-	TRBV19	-	TRBJ1-5	CASSIGRSYSNQPQHF	TGTGCCAGTAGTATAGGTCGCAGTTATAGCAATCAGCCCCAGCATTTT
13	-	TRBV19	-	TRBJ2-7	CASSIGISYEQYF	TGTGCCAGTAGTATCGGGATCTCCTACGAGCAGTACTTC
14	TRBD1	TRBV19	-	TRBJ2-7	CASSIRQGWYEQYF	TGTGCCAGTAGTATAAGACAGGGCTGGTACGAGCAGTACTTC
17	-	TRBV5-1	-	TRBJ2-1	CASSSRSAASSYNEQFF	TGCGCCAGCAGTTCCAGGTCAGCGGCCAGCTCCTACAATGAGCAGTTCTTC